The 29 T cell receptor beta chains presented below share a single source sample, sequenced in a study of beta chain features in type 1 diabetes (dated by TCRdb to between 2017 and 2018). The investigation overall reported the following: Type 1 diabetes patients showed a moderate but significant shortening of TCRB CDR3 length in all four CD4+ subsets.

Libraries came from the immunoSEQ multiplex PCR assay. The entire isolated RNA was reverse transcribed using the High Capacity cDNA Reverse Transcription Kit, and thus expressed TCRB transcripts were sequenced. Sourced from immuneACCESS, this table was stored by TCRdb with only in-frame sequences that have V and J called. A share of the clones is absent; for the studies checked, an unresolved V gene accounts for under half, and the remainder has no known explanation. The sample table holds 600,000 to 700,000 clones, of which around 12% were seen once. The ten largest clones represent around 0.12% of the sample. These TCRs are of unknown antigen specificity. Sequenced sample: naive CD4+ T cells from blood. The cell subset or site label, read with the paper, signifies: true naive CD4+ T cells. These receptors all come from a man aged 25 to 40 with type 1 diabetes.

This clone was seen a handful of times. The chain links TRBV21-1 to TRBJ2-2; the D call in the table, TRBD1, was not verified against the DNA. TRBV21-1 is shown as a pseudogene. The CDR3 spans 16 residues. CDR3 sequence: CASSPTGSLNTGELFF. In DNA form, the CDR3 reads TGTGCCAGCAGCCCCACAGGGTCTCTAAACACCGGGGAGCTGTTTTTT.

This clone was counted between two and nine times. This sequence joins TRBV27 and TRBJ2-3; either TRBD1 or TRBD2 may supply D (5 bases each). CDR1 and CDR2 (germline): MNHEY, SMNVEV (reference sequence). The CDR3 is 16 residues long. Trimming left V 5 bases short and J 5 bases short, with 20 bases between. The CDR3 region is CASSPLTGLAGDTQYF. CDR3 DNA sequence: TGTGCCAGCAGTCCTCTAACAGGCTTGGCGGGAGATACGCAGTATTTT.

The table lists this clone with a few counts. The gene calls are TRBV10-3 and TRBJ2-7; D gene uncertain. Germline V gene data show CDR1 as ENHRY and CDR2 as SYGVKD. Trimming cost V 2 bases and J 7 bases, with 12 bases left between them. CDR3 size: 13 residues. CDR3 DNA: TGTGCCATCAGTGAGGGAAACCTCGGGGAGCAGTACTTC. Protein product: CAISEGNLGEQYF.

This clone was detected a few times. The chain combines TRBV10-3 with TRBJ2-7, with TRBD1 matching over 7 bases. V dropped 9 bases and J dropped 4; count of bases not matched to a gene: 9. Germline lookup yields CDR1 ENHRY and CDR2 SYGVKD. CDR3 size: 13 residues. CDR3 amino acids: CAIWSGTAYEQYF. The CDR3 nucleotides read TGTGCCATATGGTCCGGGACAGCTTACGAGCAGTACTTC.

This clone was seen a handful of times. The CDR3 region is CASGGSQPQHF. The CDR3 nucleotides are TGTGCCAGCGGAGGGTCCCAGCCCCAGCATTTT. J is TRBJ1-5 and V is TRBV7-8; D unclear. Trimming pared 8 bases from V and 7 bases from J, leaving 9 bases between. Germline loops: CDR1 SGHVS, CDR2 FQNEAQ. There are 11 residues in the CDR3. Looking up the rest from reference TRBV7-8 and TRBJ1-5 gives the full variable domain: GAGVSQSPRYKVAKRGQDVALRCDPISGHVSLFWYQQALGQGPEFLTYFQNEAQLDKSGLPSDRFFAERPEGSVSTLKIQRTQQEDSAVYLCASGGSQPQHFGDGTRLSIL.

This chain uses TRBV2 with TRBJ2-1; D unresolved. The ends were cut back, 10 bases at V and 2 bases at J, with 12 bases in the middle. The CDR3 sequence is 13 residues long. Germline CDR1 reads SNHLY; CDR2 reads FYNNEI. Written as DNA, the CDR3 is TGTGCCAACTCCCCCATGCCCTACAATGAGCAGTTCTTC. Residues: CANSPMPYNEQFF.

The rearrangement joins TRBV4-3 to TRBJ1-2; 10 bases line up with TRBD1. Trimming at V came to 0 bases and at J to 0 bases, leaving 7 bases not matched to a gene. CDR3 size: 18 residues. Per the germline V gene, CDR1 is LGHNA and CDR2 is YSLEER. In DNA form, the CDR3 reads TGCGCCAGCAGCCAAGATCCGGGACAGGGGTCAGCTAACTATGGCTACACCTTC. Protein product: CASSQDPGQGSANYGYTF.

A remark on this clone: One junction end disagrees with the germline gene, perhaps due to a read error. The chain recombines TRBV28 with TRBJ2-7; 7 bases match TRBD2. The CDR3 length is 14 residues. Per germline, CDR1 MDHEN and CDR2 SYDVKM. As DNA, the CDR3 is TGTGCCAGCACTTTAGGTGGGGGGGCCTACGAGCAGTACTTC. Translated, it gives CASTLGGGAYEQYF.

The chain joins TRBV7-2 to TRBJ2-7; TRBD2 might be the D (6 bases). The germline gives CDR1 SGHTA, CDR2 FQGNSA. V was trimmed by 0 bases and J by 3 bases, leaving 15 bases between them. The CDR3 has 16 residues. CDR3 nucleotide sequence: TGTGCCAGCAGCTTAGCGATGGTGCGGGACTTCTACGAGCAGTACTTC. Translated, it gives CASSLAMVRDFYEQYF.

A word on this clone: The identical CDR3 is also encoded by other nucleotide sequences in the sample. V is TRBV7-2 and J is TRBJ2-7; D gene ambiguous. Deletions cut 3 bases from V and 0 bases from J, with 3 bases between. This CDR3 comprises 12 residues. Germline CDR1 SGHTA, CDR2 FQGNSA. In DNA form, the CDR3 reads TGTGCCAGCAGCTTTAGCTCCTACGAGCAGTACTTC. Its translation: CASSFSSYEQYF.

The chain recombines TRBV14 with TRBJ1-2; D remains ambiguous. The CDR3 extends over 16 amino acids. CDR1 is SGHDN and CDR2 is FVKESK in the germline V gene. Trimming removed 4 bases from V and 2 bases from J, with 17 bases in between. Here the CDR3 reads CASSPPRAASNYGYTF. CDR3 bases: TGTGCCAGCAGCCCACCTAGGGCAGCATCCAACTATGGCTACACCTTC.

This clone occurred a few times. V and J are TRBV9 and TRBJ1-5; D gene uncertain. The germline CDR1 and CDR2 sequences are SGDLS and YYNGEE. Between the trimmed V and J ends, which lost 2 bases and 5 bases, there was a span of 8 bases. There are 13 residues in the CDR3. CDR3 nucleotide sequence: TGTGCCAGCAGCGTTGACCTTGATCAGCCCCAGCATTTT. Its translation: CASSVDLDQPQHF.

The chain carries TRBV27 and TRBJ2-1, with D perhaps TRBD2 (6 bases). With 3 bases removed from V and 8 bases from J, the gap between germline ends came to 20 bases. Germline V gene sequence: CDR1 MNHEY, CDR2 SMNVEV (reference sequence). The CDR3 covers 16 residues. The CDR3 loop reads CASSLRKLALSDEQFF. The CDR3, as DNA: TGTGCCAGCAGTTTGAGGAAACTAGCTTTAAGCGATGAGCAGTTCTTC.

J is TRBJ2-7 and V is TRBV19; D possibly corresponds to TRBD2 (6 bases). Germline CDR1 and CDR2: LNHDA and SQIVND (reference sequence). V lost 6 bases, J lost 0 bases, and 9 bases lay in between. CDR3 size: 13 residues. CDR3 bases: TGTGCCAGTAGCGCGGGGCCCTCCTACGAGCAGTACTTC. This encodes CASSAGPSYEQYF.

This clone occurred a few times. The gene calls are TRBV18 and TRBJ2-2; a weak D match, TRBD1 (6 bases). This CDR3 spans 14 amino acids. V dropped 6 bases and J dropped 3 bases, with 11 bases sitting between them. The germline gives CDR1 KGHSH, CDR2 LQKENI. The chain's CDR3 is CASSPDRDTGELFF. The CDR3 DNA follows: TGTGCCAGCTCGCCGGACAGAGACACCGGGGAGCTGTTTTTT. The variable domain in full, with the rest retrieved from reference TRBV18 and TRBJ2-2, is NAGVMQNPRHLVRRRGQEARLRCSPMKGHSHVYWYRQLPEEGLKFMVYLQKENIIDESGMPKERFSAEFPKEGPSILRIQQVVRGDSAAYFCASSPDRDTGELFFGEGSRLTVL.

This clone was seen only a few times. This chain uses TRBV5-4 with TRBJ2-1; D gene unclear. The germline V and J ends were trimmed by 4 bases and 0 bases, with 11 bases remaining between them. This CDR3 spans 15 amino acids. Germline CDR1 is SGHNT and CDR2 is YYREEE (reference sequence). This CDR3 is CASSPDTGSYNEQFF. In DNA form, the CDR3 reads TGTGCCAGCAGCCCCGACACCGGCTCCTACAATGAGCAGTTCTTC.

Points on this clone: The germline gene is not matched at one end of the junction; a read error may be the cause. The chain recombines TRBV29-1 with TRBJ1-4, with D possibly being TRBD1 (5 bases). CDR1 and CDR2 from the germline V gene are SQVTM and ANQGSEA. The CDR3 runs to 11 residues. The CDR3 here is CGGRINEKLFF. Here the CDR3 DNA reads TGTGGGGGAAGAATCAATGAAAAACTGTTTTTT. Full variable domain (missing parts from reference TRBV29-1 and TRBJ1-4): SAVISQKPSRDICQRGTSLTIQCQVDSQVTMMFWYRQQPGQSLTLIATANQGSEATYESGFVIDKFPISRPNLTFSTLTVSNMSPEDSSIYLCGGRINEKLFFGSGTQLSVL.

The gene calls are TRBV4-1 and TRBJ2-7; 7 bases are a match to TRBD2. Losses at the gene ends were 0 bases for V and 2 bases for J; bases not matched to a gene: 10. There are 17 residues in the CDR3. Germline lookup yields CDR1 MGHRA and CDR2 YSYEKL. The CDR3 sequence is CASSQDYPSGSAYEQYF. DNA for the CDR3: TGCGCCAGCAGCCAAGATTATCCTAGCGGTTCTGCCTACGAGCAGTACTTC.

The sample holds a few counts of this clone. Within the sample, other DNA sequences also encode this same CDR3. CDR3 coding DNA: TGTGCCAGCAGGGGACAGGGAGGTCAGCCCCAGCATTTT. This translates into CASRGQGGQPQHF. This chain connects TRBV2 to TRBJ1-5; 9 positions match TRBD1. CDR3 length: 13 amino acids. V shed 6 bases, J shed 6 bases, and the junction held 3 bases outside the gene matches. Germline V gene sequence: CDR1 SNHLY, CDR2 FYNNEI.

This clone was detected a few times. The J gene is TRBJ1-3, the V gene TRBV11-2; no firm D call. CDR1 is SGHAT, CDR2 FQNNGV, per germline. The V and J ends lost 2 bases and 0 bases respectively, with 17 bases between them. The length of the CDR3 is 18 residues. CDR3 protein: CASSLSPILGFSGNTIYF. CDR3 bases: TGTGCCAGCAGCTTATCTCCAATTCTCGGCTTCTCTGGAAACACCATATATTTT.

The chain couples TRBV11-2 to TRBJ2-2, with a tentative D call TRBD2 (5 bases). In germline, CDR1 is SGHAT, CDR2 FQNNGV. V dropped 0 bases and J dropped 4 bases, with 12 bases sitting between them. The CDR3 runs 16 residues. CDR3 DNA sequence: TGTGCCAGCAGCTTAGATTCGCCGGGGTTCACCGGGGAGCTGTTTTTT. Protein sequence: CASSLDSPGFTGELFF.

The chain carries TRBV30 and TRBJ2-3; 8 bases agree with TRBD2. The CDR3 has 15 amino acids. Germline V gene data show CDR1 as GTSNPN and CDR2 as SVGIG (reference sequence). After removal of 3 bases from V and 3 bases from J, the junction contained 8 bases not matched to a gene. For the CDR3, the DNA is TGTGCCTGGAGGGCCAGCGGGGGACCTACAGATACGCAGTATTTT. It codes for CAWRASGGPTDTQYF.

There are a few counts of this clone. The gene calls are TRBV4-3 and TRBJ2-2; D not resolved. Trimming shortened V by 0 bases and J by 4 bases, and 6 bases separated the two germline ends. The CDR3 length is 14 residues. Looked up from germline, CDR1 is LGHNA and CDR2 is YSLEER. The CDR3 region has the DNA TGCGCCAGCAGCCAAGAACGAGGCACCGGGGAGCTGTTTTTT. This gives the protein CASSQERGTGELFF.

This clone was found a few times. The chain couples TRBV5-1 to TRBJ2-5, with a tentative D call TRBD1 (5 bases). The CDR3 is 15 amino acids. CDR1 and CDR2 (germline): SGHRS, YFSETQ. V was cut by 1 base and J by 1 base, with 11 bases left in between. The CDR3 DNA reads as TGCGCCAGCAGCTTGAGTCCAGGGCCCCAAGAGACCCAGTACTTC. It specifies CASSLSPGPQETQYF.

The J gene is TRBJ1-1, the V gene TRBV15, with 7 positions matching TRBD1. This CDR3 region has 15 residues. The germline CDR1 and CDR2 sequences are LNHNV and YYDKDF (reference sequence). After removal of 1 base from V and 5 bases from J, the junction contained 7 bases not matched to a gene. The CDR3: CATSRGTGVGTEAFF. The CDR3, as DNA: TGTGCCACCAGCAGAGGAACAGGGGTTGGAACTGAAGCTTTCTTT.

CDR3 in DNA: TGTGCCAGCTCACCACCGTCGAGACAGGTGTACGAGCAGTACTTC. Its translation is CASSPPSRQVYEQYF. The chain employs TRBV18 and TRBJ2-7; tentatively, D is TRBD1 (6 bases). Trimming stripped 0 bases from V and 4 bases from J, with 13 bases between. CDR1 and CDR2 (germline): KGHSH, LQKENI. CDR3 size: 15 residues.

This clone was counted a few times. The chain is built from TRBV30 and TRBJ1-5; D perhaps matches TRBD1 (6 bases). V dropped 0 bases and J dropped 4 bases, with 13 bases sitting between them. The CDR3 runs to 15 residues. In germline, CDR1 is GTSNPN, CDR2 SVGIG (reference sequence). The CDR3 loop reads CAWSVGATGNQPQHF. The CDR3 bases are TGTGCCTGGAGTGTAGGTGCTACAGGGAATCAGCCCCAGCATTTT.

This chain links TRBV28 with TRBJ1-5; D is undetermined. The V end lost 6 bases, the J end lost 1 base, and 10 bases lay between the germline ends. Germline lookup yields CDR1 MDHEN and CDR2 SYDVKM. This CDR3 has 14 amino acids. The CDR3 DNA reads TGTGCCAGCAGATACGGCCTCAGCAATCAGCCCCAGCATTTT. Translation gives CASRYGLSNQPQHF.

This chain connects TRBV29-1 to TRBJ1-2; TRBD1 agrees at 8 bases. There are 14 residues in the CDR3. Germline CDR1 reads SQVTM; CDR2 reads ANQGSEA. V lost 4 bases, J lost 4 bases, and 8 bases stayed unmatched. The CDR3 is CSVGLPTGAYGYTF. The CDR3 DNA is TGCAGCGTTGGATTACCGACAGGGGCCTATGGCTACACCTTC.